This T cell receptor (beta chain) was documented in a study of cytomegalovirus exposure and HLA in healthy donors. The CDR3 extends over 15 amino acids. Germline V gene data show CDR1 as SGHRS and CDR2 as YFSETQ. V shed 4 bases, J shed 3 bases, and the junction held 10 bases outside the gene matches. In the PCR, 60 Vbeta and 13 Jbeta primers were used. The protocol was immunoSEQ multiplex PCR, while the TCRdb copy is restricted to in-frame clones and leaves out a portion. The repertoire has 160,000 or so clones, more than 65% of them found once; the top ten carry 0.5% to 0.55%. Sequencing was carried out using PBMCs. This clonotype originated in a woman aged 50 to 60 in good health and CMV-seronegative. The V gene is TRBV5-1, the J gene TRBJ2-7; TRBD2 matches at 7 bases. The chain's CDR3 is CASSPLTSSIYEQYF. The CDR3, as DNA: TGCGCCAGCAGCCCACTGACTAGCTCTATCTACGAGCAGTACTTC.